The entry below gives a single TCR beta chain sequence along with its context. CDR1 is PRHDT, CDR2 FYEKMQ, per germline (reference sequence). The CDR3 runs 13 residues. TRB was amplified by touch-down multiplex PCR, primer pools A and B combined. For each CDR3 protein, TCRdb gives one entry from its re-call of the multiplex PCR reads, without DNA. The data show some 6,700 distinct CDR3 sequences, and the top ten clones hold around 4.7%. This entry comes from a study of T cell clusters in autoimmune cytopenias. TRB was amplified from around 0.25 ug of peripheral blood genomic DNA per sample. This sample also belongs to another study, concerning T cell repertoires in aging, cancer and after chemotherapy.

Sequenced material: peripheral blood. The sequence was collected from a human donor in good health. The V gene is TRBV13, the J gene TRBJ2-7. Here the CDR3 reads CASSLANSYEQYF.